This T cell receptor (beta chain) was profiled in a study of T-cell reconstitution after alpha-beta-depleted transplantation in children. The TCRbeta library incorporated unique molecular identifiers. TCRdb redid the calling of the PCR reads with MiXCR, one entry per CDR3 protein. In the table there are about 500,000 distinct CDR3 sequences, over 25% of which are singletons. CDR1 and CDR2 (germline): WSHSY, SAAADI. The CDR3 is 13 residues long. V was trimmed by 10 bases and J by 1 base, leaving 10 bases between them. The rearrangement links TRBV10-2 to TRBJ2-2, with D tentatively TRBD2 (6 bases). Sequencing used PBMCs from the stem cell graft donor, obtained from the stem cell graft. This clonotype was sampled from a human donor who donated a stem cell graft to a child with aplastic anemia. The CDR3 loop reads CAIGAGNTGELFF. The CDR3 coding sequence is TGCGCCATAGGAGCGGGGAACACCGGGGAGCTGTTTTTT.